These 19 T cell receptor beta chains share one sample of origin, sequenced in a study of monozygotic twins with inflammatory bowel disease (dated by TCRdb to about 2019). Receptor libraries were prepared by 5' RACE. The instrument given in TCRdb is Illumina HiSeq 2500. TCRdb reprocessed the reads and lists each CDR3 protein sequence as a single entry, with no DNA. This specimen's table enumerates 150,000 to 200,000 distinct CDR3 sequences. 6.5% to 9% of the sample lies in the top ten. The sequencing sample was made of blood. These receptors were collected from a human donor with ulcerative colitis or Crohn's disease, or a healthy co-twin of an affected twin (not recorded which).

The gene calls are TRBV10-3 and TRBJ1-1. The CDR3 extends over 13 amino acids. Looked up from germline, CDR1 is ENHRY and CDR2 is SYGVKD. The CDR3 sequence: CAIRSERYFEAFF.

This sequence joins TRBV4-1 and TRBJ2-5; as DNA is missing, the TRBD1 call by TCRdb cannot be tested. This CDR3 is built from 14 residues. Germline lookup yields CDR1 MGHRA and CDR2 YSYEKL. CDR3 residues: CASSHAGVQETQYF.

The rearrangement links TRBV28 to TRBJ2-5; TCRdb reports TRBD2, a call that lacks DNA to check it against. Germline values: CDR1 MDHEN, CDR2 SYDVKM. The CDR3 length is 16 residues. This chain's CDR3 is CASSSLLAGEVETQYF.

The CDR3 here is CAIAGIGGNTIYF. This chain uses TRBV10-3 with TRBJ1-3. This CDR3 spans 13 amino acids. Germline loops: CDR1 ENHRY, CDR2 SYGVKD.

The V call is TRBV5-1, the J call TRBJ1-2; TCRdb lists TRBD1, though no DNA is available to test this call. Germline lookup yields CDR1 SGHRS and CDR2 YFSETQ. The CDR3 is 16 residues long. This CDR3 is CASSLGSRGRRYGYTF.

The V and J genes are TRBV6-1 and TRBJ1-4; TCRdb's D call, TRBD1, is unchecked because there is no DNA. Germline CDR1 MNHNS, CDR2 SASEGT. This CDR3 is 15 amino acids long. This CDR3 is CASSITGPANEKLFF.

V usage is TRBV10-3 and J usage is TRBJ1-2. This CDR3 has 12 residues. Germline V gene sequence: CDR1 ENHRY, CDR2 SYGVKD. CDR3 sequence reads: CAISELGYGYTF.

The CDR3 sequence is CASSGNSPLHF. The gene calls are TRBV28 and TRBJ1-6. This CDR3 spans 11 amino acids. Germline V gene data show CDR1 as MDHEN and CDR2 as SYDVKM.

This chain links TRBV5-4 with TRBJ2-7; the D call of TRBD1 rests on TCRdb alone, since no DNA is present to check it. The CDR3 is made up of 14 amino acids. Germline V lookup: CDR1 SGHNT, CDR2 YYREEE (reference sequence). CDR3 residues: CASSPLGGTYEQYF.

The V and J genes are TRBV29-1 and TRBJ1-2. The CDR3 has 14 residues. The germline V gene has CDR1 SQVTM and CDR2 ANQGSEA. The CDR3 sequence is CSVEDPRRNYGYTF.

The chain combines TRBV5-5 with TRBJ2-7; no DNA is available, so the TRBD1 call from TCRdb remains unchecked. Germline loops: CDR1 SGHKS, CDR2 YYEKEE (reference sequence). This CDR3 spans 16 amino acids. This chain's CDR3 is CASSLRWRTGFYEQYF.

This chain links TRBV5-1 with TRBJ2-3. The CDR3 sequence is 15 residues long. Germline assignment: CDR1 SGHRS and CDR2 YFSETQ. The CDR3 spells CASSLEGASTDTQYF.

This chain's CDR3 is CASSDWTVSPNEKLFF. This rearrangement joins TRBV5-5 to TRBJ1-4; TCRdb lists TRBD1, though no DNA is available to test this call. The germline V gene encodes CDR1 SGHKS and CDR2 YYEKEE (reference sequence). The CDR3 loop spans 16 amino acids. The variable domain in full, completed from reference TRBV5-5 and TRBJ1-4, reads DAGVTQSPTHLIKTRGQQVTLRCSPISGHKSVSWYQQVLGQGPQFIFQYYEKEERGRGNFPDRFSARQFPNYSSELNVNALLLGDSALYLCASSDWTVSPNEKLFFGSGTQLSVL.

The chain recombines TRBV5-1 with TRBJ1-1; TCRdb proposes TRBD1, but this gene call is untestable without DNA. Germline CDR1 is SGHRS and CDR2 is YFSETQ. The CDR3 extends over 11 amino acids. CDR3: CASSLGGEAFF.

The V gene is TRBV5-6, the J gene TRBJ2-7; TCRdb gives TRBD1 as the D gene, but with no DNA this cannot be confirmed. The germline V gene has CDR1 SGHDT and CDR2 YYEEEE. The CDR3 runs to 15 residues. The CDR3 region is CASSTAGQGMDEQYF.

This chain uses TRBV7-6 with TRBJ2-3; TCRdb names TRBD2, which stays unverified in the absence of DNA. This CDR3 comprises 15 residues. In germline, CDR1 is SGHVS, CDR2 FNYEAQ. The CDR3 protein is CASSLRRESPDTQYF.

The CDR3 sequence: CATSRKAGGNQPQHF. The chain combines TRBV15 with TRBJ1-5; TCRdb designates TRBD1, a call that cannot be tested without DNA. The germline V gene has CDR1 LNHNV and CDR2 YYDKDF (reference sequence). This CDR3 is 15 amino acids long. The full variable domain, rest sourced from reference TRBV15 and TRBJ1-5, is DAMVIQNPRYQVTQFGKPVTLSCSQTLNHNVMYWYQQKSSQAPKLLFHYYDKDFNNEADTPDNFQSRRPNTSFCFLDIRSPGLGDTAMYLCATSRKAGGNQPQHFGDGTRLSIL.

V is TRBV19 and J is TRBJ1-1. CDR3 length: 11 amino acids. The germline V gene encodes CDR1 LNHDA and CDR2 SQIVND (reference sequence). The CDR3 loop reads CASSMTSEAFF.

The chain is built from TRBV5-1 and TRBJ2-5; lacking DNA, the TRBD2 call made by TCRdb goes unchecked. Germline V gene data show CDR1 as SGHRS and CDR2 as YFSETQ. The CDR3 is made up of 14 amino acids. CDR3 sequence reads: CASSRGLAKETQYF.